Below, 23 T cell receptor beta chains from the same sample are listed, as sequenced in a study of technical replicates of blood from a few donors. The table came from immunoSEQ multiplex PCR; TCRdb's copy has only in-frame clones and leaves some out. Of 15,000 or so clones in the sample, 80% to 90% are singletons; the top ten hold under 15%. The sequenced sample consisted of PBMCs. Receptors were obtained from a human donor in good health.

This chain connects TRBV5-1 to TRBJ1-4; D call uncertain. This CDR3 contains 13 residues. V lost 4 bases, J lost 4 bases, and 8 bases lay in between. Germline V gene lookup returns CDR1 SGHRS and CDR2 YFSETQ. In nucleotides, the CDR3 is TGCGCCAGCAGCACGGGAAGTAATGAAAAACTGTTTTTT. The encoded protein is CASSTGSNEKLFF. Looking up the rest from reference TRBV5-1 and TRBJ1-4 gives the full variable domain: KAGVTQTPRYLIKTRGQQVTLSCSPISGHRSVSWYQQTPGQGLQFLFEYFSETQRNKGNFPGRFSGRQFSNSRSEMNVSTLELGDSALYLCASSTGSNEKLFFGSGTQLSVL.

The gene calls are TRBV5-1 and TRBJ2-3; D is perhaps TRBD1 (5 bases). The CDR3 is 17 residues long. The germline V gene has CDR1 SGHRS and CDR2 YFSETQ. V gave up 3 bases and J gave up 2 bases, with 19 bases separating them. Here the CDR3 reads CASSSQGVELNTDTQYF. CDR3 nucleotide sequence: TGCGCCAGCAGCTCCCAGGGCGTTGAGCTGAACACAGATACGCAGTATTTT. Full variable domain (remainder filled in from reference TRBV5-1 and TRBJ2-3): KAGVTQTPRYLIKTRGQQVTLSCSPISGHRSVSWYQQTPGQGLQFLFEYFSETQRNKGNFPGRFSGRQFSNSRSEMNVSTLELGDSALYLCASSSQGVELNTDTQYFGPGTRLTVL.

This chain connects TRBV2 to TRBJ1-1, with D perhaps matching TRBD1 (5 bases). V lost 2 bases, J lost 1 base, and 8 bases lay in between. The CDR3 length is 14 residues. Germline V CDR1 and CDR2: SNHLY, FYNNEI. The DNA for the CDR3 is TGTGCCAGCAGTGAAACAGGAGAGAACACTGAAGCTTTCTTT. Amino acid sequence: CASSETGENTEAFF.

The V and J genes are TRBV10-3 and TRBJ2-7; TRBD1 is a possible D gene (5 bases). The CDR3 is made up of 14 amino acids. The V end lost 5 bases, the J end lost 0 bases, and 11 bases lay between the germline ends. Germline-derived CDR1 and CDR2 are ENHRY and SYGVKD. DNA for the CDR3: TGTGCCATCAGTTGGTCGGACAACTCCTACGAGCAGTACTTC. It encodes CAISWSDNSYEQYF.

The V and J genes are TRBV6-4 and TRBJ2-7; TRBD2 matches at 7 bases. Germline V lookup: CDR1 MRHNA, CDR2 SNTAGT. Unmatched junction bases numbered 9, after V lost 0 bases and J lost 4 bases. The CDR3 runs to 16 residues. The CDR3 DNA sequence: TGTGCCAGCAGTGACTCCCCGGGACTAAGTGGTTACGAGCAGTACTTC. It yields the protein CASSDSPGLSGYEQYF.

J is TRBJ2-5 and V is TRBV19; TRBD1 matches 10 bases. The CDR3 length is 16 residues. The germline V gene has CDR1 LNHDA and CDR2 SQIVND (reference sequence). The trim removed 3 bases at V and 1 base at J, leaving 5 bases unmatched. The CDR3 DNA sequence: TGTGCCAGTAGTATCCGACAGGGGGCCGGCCAAGAGACCCAGTACTTC. Translating gives CASSIRQGAGQETQYF.

This sequence joins TRBV11-2 and TRBJ2-5, with a tentative D call TRBD2 (7 bases). The germline gives CDR1 SGHAT, CDR2 FQNNGV. The CDR3 contains 17 residues. The germline V and J ends were trimmed by 4 bases and 2 bases, with 20 bases remaining between them. The CDR3 is CASSSGAGALWQETQYF. The CDR3 nucleotides are TGTGCCAGCAGCTCGGGCGCGGGGGCCCTCTGGCAAGAGACCCAGTACTTC.

The chain joins TRBV6-6 to TRBJ2-7; a possible D gene is TRBD1 (7 bases). This CDR3 has 15 amino acids. Trimming took 6 bases from V and 0 from J, leaving 15 bases between them. CDR1 is MNHNY and CDR2 is SVGAGI in the germline V gene (reference sequence). The CDR3 is CASRRGTASSYEQYF. The CDR3, as DNA: TGTGCCAGCAGACGCGGGACAGCGAGCTCCTACGAGCAGTACTTC.

This rearrangement joins TRBV6-1 to TRBJ2-7; 9 nucleotides line up with TRBD2. V lost 2 bases to trimming and J lost 2 bases; unmatched junction nucleotides: 4. Germline V gene lookup returns CDR1 MNHNS and CDR2 SASEGT. The CDR3 sequence is 15 residues long. CDR3 amino acids: CASSERVAGAYEQYF. In DNA, the CDR3 is TGTGCCAGCAGTGAAAGGGTAGCGGGAGCCTACGAGCAGTACTTC.

The chain joins TRBV6-1 to TRBJ2-2; D possibly corresponds to TRBD2 (6 bases). CDR1 MNHNS and CDR2 SASEGT come from the germline V gene. The CDR3 has 16 amino acids. The V and J ends lost 2 bases and 3 bases respectively, with 13 bases between them. The CDR3 DNA is TGTGCCAGCAGTGAACCGCGGGGAACGGACACCGGGGAGCTGTTTTTT. Its protein is CASSEPRGTDTGELFF.

The chain links TRBV29-1 to TRBJ2-5; 7 bases line up with TRBD2. V shed 3 bases and J 0 bases; nucleotides not matched to a gene: 10. The V gene's germline CDR1 is SQVTM and CDR2 ANQGSEA. The CDR3 is made up of 16 amino acids. CDR3 coding DNA: TGCAGCGTTGAGAACGAGCGGGAATGGGACCAAGAGACCCAGTACTTC. Translating it yields CSVENEREWDQETQYF.

The V and J genes are TRBV2 and TRBJ2-7, with 7 bases fitting TRBD2. This CDR3 comprises 15 residues. Germline values: CDR1 SNHLY, CDR2 FYNNEI. The V gene end was trimmed by 9 bases and the J gene end by 6 bases; junction bases not matched to a gene: 17. The CDR3 sequence: CASWFTLTSFGEQYF. Here the CDR3 DNA reads TGTGCCAGTTGGTTTACCTTGACTAGCTTCGGCGAGCAGTACTTC.

The chain couples TRBV19 to TRBJ1-5; 7 bases agree with TRBD1. Germline-derived CDR1 and CDR2 are LNHDA and SQIVND (reference sequence). The CDR3 totals 13 residues. J was trimmed by 1 base and V by 8 bases; bases with no gene match: 2. The CDR3 sequence is CASGTVSNQPQHF. The CDR3 region has the DNA TGTGCCAGTGGGACAGTAAGCAATCAGCCCCAGCATTTT.

The V and J genes are TRBV6-5 and TRBJ2-2, with TRBD1 as a possible D gene (6 bases). The CDR3 covers 14 residues. Germline loops: CDR1 MNHEY, CDR2 SVGAGI. Between the trimmed V and J ends, which lost 7 bases and 5 bases, there was a span of 14 bases. The DNA of the CDR3 is TGTGCCAGCAAACCGCGTAGGGGGACCGGGGAGCTGTTTTTT. Protein product: CASKPRRGTGELFF.

This clone was found a few times. This sequence joins TRBV6-5 and TRBJ1-1; TRBD1 aligns across 7 bases. V was clipped by 2 bases and J by 5 bases; unmatched bases: 11. The CDR3 covers 16 residues. Germline V CDR1 and CDR2: MNHEY, SVGAGI. The CDR3 loop is CASSYNVNRGGTEAFF. For the CDR3, the DNA is TGTGCCAGCAGTTACAACGTAAACAGGGGTGGGACTGAAGCTTTCTTT.

The CDR3 nucleotides are TGCGCCAGCAGCTTGGAGGGGAGGAGGACTGAAGCTTTCTTT. As protein: CASSLEGRRTEAFF. The chain joins TRBV5-1 to TRBJ1-1; TRBD1 might be the D (5 bases). Trimming pared 0 bases from V and 5 bases from J, leaving 11 bases between. Germline V gene data show CDR1 as SGHRS and CDR2 as YFSETQ. The CDR3 consists of 14 residues.

The chain combines TRBV28 with TRBJ1-2, with a weak D call TRBD1 (6 bases). The ends were cut back, 7 bases at V and 1 base at J, with 16 bases in the middle. The CDR3 runs to 15 residues. Germline CDR1 MDHEN, CDR2 SYDVKM. CDR3 in DNA: TGTGCCAGCACTCTCCCGTCAGGGGTTAACTATGGCTACACCTTC. This sequence encodes CASTLPSGVNYGYTF.

V is TRBV2 and J is TRBJ2-7; D is unclear. The CDR3 contains 15 residues. The V end was cut by 2 bases, the J end by 2 bases, with 13 bases between. Germline CDR1 is SNHLY and CDR2 is FYNNEI. CDR3 protein: CASSEQVDTTYEQYF. The CDR3 DNA reads as TGTGCCAGCAGTGAACAAGTAGACACCACCTACGAGCAGTACTTC.

The chain uses TRBV2 and TRBJ2-5; D might be TRBD1 (5 bases). Trimming removed 6 bases from V and 5 bases from J, with 10 bases in between. Germline V CDR1 and CDR2: SNHLY, FYNNEI. There are 12 residues in the CDR3. The CDR3 DNA is TGTGCCAGCAGAGGGGTCAGCGAGACCCAGTACTTC. It specifies CASRGVSETQYF.

The rearrangement uses TRBV2 and TRBJ1-4; unclear D gene. V gave up 7 bases and J gave up 5 bases, with 14 bases separating them. Germline-derived CDR1 and CDR2 are SNHLY and FYNNEI. The CDR3 is 14 residues long. The CDR3: CASNFGGENEKLFF. Here the CDR3 DNA reads TGTGCCAGCAACTTCGGAGGCGAAAATGAAAAACTGTTTTTT. Looking up the rest from reference TRBV2 and TRBJ1-4 gives the full variable domain: EPEVTQTPSHQVTQMGQEVILRCVPISNHLYFYWYRQILGQKVEFLVSFYNNEISEKSEIFDDQFSVERPDGSNFTLKIRSTKLEDSAMYFCASNFGGENEKLFFGSGTQLSVL.

This sequence joins TRBV18 and TRBJ1-2; 10 bases are shared with TRBD1. Looked up from germline, CDR1 is KGHSH and CDR2 is LQKENI. The CDR3 extends over 15 amino acids. V shed 6 bases, J shed 4 bases, and the junction held 8 bases outside the gene matches. The CDR3 sequence: CASSPGQGGIYGYTF. The CDR3 DNA sequence: TGTGCCAGCTCCCCCGGACAGGGGGGTATCTATGGCTACACCTTC.

V and J are TRBV19 and TRBJ1-3; D ambiguous. V lost 2 bases to trimming and J lost 0 bases, with 5 bases between them. CDR1 is LNHDA and CDR2 is SQIVND in the germline V gene (reference sequence). This CDR3 spans 14 amino acids. The CDR3 protein is CASSIQFSGNTIYF. CDR3 coding DNA: TGTGCCAGTAGTATACAGTTCTCTGGAAACACCATATATTTT.

The chain carries TRBV5-4 and TRBJ2-7, with 9 bases aligning to TRBD2. CDR1 is SGHNT, CDR2 YYREEE, per germline (reference sequence). CDR3 length: 15 residues. The ends lost 0 bases at V and 6 bases at J; junction bases unmatched: 7. CDR3 in amino acids: CASSLGGGGRGEQYF. The CDR3 DNA follows: TGTGCCAGCAGCTTGGGTGGTGGCGGGAGGGGCGAGCAGTACTTC.